The 12 T cell receptor beta chains in this list originate from one sample, sequenced in a study of cytomegalovirus exposure and HLA in healthy donors. Sequencing used immunoSEQ multiplex PCR; TCRdb keeps in-frame clones, though not all of them. The sample has roughly 120,000 clones, roughly 90% seen once; the top ten hold roughly 6%. Sequencing used PBMCs. These receptors were obtained from a woman under 30 in good health and CMV-seropositive.

The chain joins TRBV12-5 to TRBJ1-1; possible D gene TRBD1, 5 bases. The CDR3 loop spans 15 amino acids. V shed 0 bases and J shed 4 bases, with 12 bases lying between them. Germline CDR1 is LGHNT and CDR2 is FRNRAP. CDR3 nucleotides: TGTGCTAGTGGTTTGGTACGAGGAGGGGTCACTGAAGCTTTCTTT. Encoded protein: CASGLVRGGVTEAFF.

The genes are TRBV15 and TRBJ1-4, with 9 bases fitting TRBD1. The germline gives CDR1 LNHNV, CDR2 YYDKDF (reference sequence). The CDR3 runs 17 residues. The trim removed 5 bases at V and 5 bases at J, leaving 12 bases unmatched. The CDR3 loop is CATSPLGQGRGNEKLFF. Here the CDR3 DNA reads TGTGCCACCAGCCCCTTGGGACAGGGTCGAGGGAATGAAAAACTGTTTTTT.

CDR3 nucleotides: TGTGCCAGCAGTTTATACAGCGGGAGGGCCGGTGGAATCGGGGAGCTGTTTTTT. Its translation: CASSLYSGRAGGIGELFF. This sequence joins TRBV27 and TRBJ2-2; 10 nucleotides line up with TRBD2. This CDR3 region has 18 residues. Germline V gene lookup returns CDR1 MNHEY and CDR2 SMNVEV (reference sequence). Trimming cost V 1 base and J 7 bases; bases outside gene matches: 12.

V and J are TRBV18 and TRBJ2-7; possible D gene TRBD2, 5 bases. Germline V CDR1 and CDR2: KGHSH, LQKENI. This CDR3 region has 12 residues. V lost 3 bases and J 3 bases, leaving 6 bases between the germline ends. The chain's CDR3 is CASSPAGYEQYF. In nucleotides, the CDR3 is TGTGCCAGCTCACCCGCGGGCTACGAGCAGTACTTC.

The rearrangement uses TRBV5-1 and TRBJ2-2, with D maybe TRBD1 (5 bases). From germline, CDR1 is SGHRS and CDR2 YFSETQ. The ends were cut back, 5 bases at V and 0 bases at J, with 11 bases in the middle. This CDR3 comprises 15 residues. This CDR3 reads CASRLGRANTGELFF. CDR3 nucleotides: TGCGCCAGCAGACTGGGGCGCGCGAACACCGGGGAGCTGTTTTTT. The complete variable domain, with remaining parts taken from reference TRBV5-1 and TRBJ2-2, reads KAGVTQTPRYLIKTRGQQVTLSCSPISGHRSVSWYQQTPGQGLQFLFEYFSETQRNKGNFPGRFSGRQFSNSRSEMNVSTLELGDSALYLCASRLGRANTGELFFGEGSRLTVL.

In this sample, this clone turned up once. The J gene is TRBJ2-3, the V gene TRBV5-4; TRBD1 aligns across 7 bases. The V segment lost 1 base and the J segment 5 bases; nucleotides outside the gene matches: 7. CDR3 length equals 15 residues. Germline V gives CDR1 SGHNT, CDR2 YYREEE (reference sequence). CDR3 amino acids: CASSLTGVIRDTQYF. Here the CDR3 DNA reads TGTGCCAGCAGCTTGACAGGGGTAATAAGAGATACGCAGTATTTT.

There are a few counts of this clone. The rearrangement links TRBV6-1 to TRBJ1-2; 9 bases map to TRBD1. Trimming at V came to 6 bases and at J to 7 bases, leaving 9 bases not matched to a gene. This CDR3 is 14 amino acids long. The germline V gene has CDR1 MNHNS and CDR2 SASEGT. CDR3 sequence: CASRTGQGRGGYTF. As DNA, the CDR3 is TGTGCCAGCAGGACCGGACAGGGGCGGGGTGGCTACACCTTC.

The CDR3 nucleotides are TGTGCCAGCAGTGACACTAGCGGGGGGGCAGATACGCAGTATTTT. This sequence encodes CASSDTSGGADTQYF. The rearrangement uses TRBV6-4 and TRBJ2-3; 13 bases fit TRBD2. The germline V gene encodes CDR1 MRHNA and CDR2 SNTAGT. The V and J ends lost 2 bases and 4 bases, in that order; junction bases with no gene match: 0. This CDR3 is 15 amino acids long.

In its sample, this clone was seen once. The chain employs TRBV4-1 and TRBJ2-7, with 10 bases lining up with TRBD1. Germline CDR1 reads MGHRA; CDR2 reads YSYEKL. The junction had 4 bases not matched to a gene; V was cut back by 4 bases and J by 1 base. The length of the CDR3 is 15 residues. CDR3 in amino acids: CASSPLGQGSYEQYF. CDR3 sequence (DNA): TGCGCCAGCAGCCCCCTGGGACAGGGGTCCTACGAGCAGTACTTC.

CDR3 loop: CASSPRQTNTEAFF. CDR3 DNA sequence: TGTGCCAGCAGCCCCCGACAGACGAACACTGAAGCTTTCTTT. The chain carries TRBV9 and TRBJ1-1, with a tentative D call TRBD1 (5 bases). With 4 bases removed from V and 1 base from J, the gap between germline ends came to 11 bases. Germline lookup yields CDR1 SGDLS and CDR2 YYNGEE. The CDR3 is 14 amino acids.

This sequence joins TRBV7-3 and TRBJ1-2, with a tentative D call TRBD1 (6 bases). Germline V gene sequence: CDR1 SGHTA, CDR2 FQGTGA. The V end lost 4 bases, the J end lost 9 bases, and 12 bases lay between the germline ends. This CDR3 comprises 12 residues. CDR3 in DNA: TGTGCCAGCAGCTCCACAGGGAAGAGCTACACCTTC. Encoded protein: CASSSTGKSYTF.

The rearrangement joins TRBV5-1 to TRBJ1-4; a possible D gene is TRBD1 (6 bases). Germline V gene data show CDR1 as SGHRS and CDR2 as YFSETQ. Between the trimmed V and J ends, which lost 0 bases and 0 bases, there was a span of 15 bases. The CDR3 is 18 residues long. The CDR3 reads CASSLGTGFSATNEKLFF. CDR3 nucleotides: TGCGCCAGCAGCTTGGGTACAGGGTTCTCTGCAACTAATGAAAAACTGTTTTTT.